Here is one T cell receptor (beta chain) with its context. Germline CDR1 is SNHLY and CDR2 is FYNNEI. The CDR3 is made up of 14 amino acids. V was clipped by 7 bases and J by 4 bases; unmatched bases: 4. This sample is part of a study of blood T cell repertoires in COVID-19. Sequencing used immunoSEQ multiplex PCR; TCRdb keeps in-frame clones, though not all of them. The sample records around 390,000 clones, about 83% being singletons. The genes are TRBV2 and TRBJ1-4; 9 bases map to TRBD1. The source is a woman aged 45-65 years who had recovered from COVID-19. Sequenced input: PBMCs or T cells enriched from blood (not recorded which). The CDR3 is CASTTGGINEKLFF. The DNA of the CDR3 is TGTGCCAGCACAACAGGGGGCATTAATGAAAAACTGTTTTTT.